Below, one T cell receptor (beta chain) is given with its context. These data come from a study of OX40 agonist ivuxolimab in advanced cancers. The CDR3 covers 14 residues. In germline, CDR1 is SGHVS, CDR2 FQNEAQ. Trimming took 5 bases from V and 4 from J; bases not matched to a gene: 3. Assay: immunoSEQ multiplex PCR; the TCRdb copy retains only in-frame clones and omits some. Here the sample spans 85,000 to 100,000 clones, 90% to 95% being singletons. The source is an adult with an advanced solid tumor such as melanoma, head and neck, liver or kidney cancer. The material was CD4+ or CD8+ T cells sorted from blood, obtained in a trial of the OX40 agonist ivuxolimab. The J gene is TRBJ1-5, the V gene TRBV7-8; 9 nucleotides agree with TRBD1. Written as DNA, the CDR3 is TGTGCCAGCAGCAGGGACAGGGTGAATCAGCCCCAGCATTTT. This gives the protein CASSRDRVNQPQHF.